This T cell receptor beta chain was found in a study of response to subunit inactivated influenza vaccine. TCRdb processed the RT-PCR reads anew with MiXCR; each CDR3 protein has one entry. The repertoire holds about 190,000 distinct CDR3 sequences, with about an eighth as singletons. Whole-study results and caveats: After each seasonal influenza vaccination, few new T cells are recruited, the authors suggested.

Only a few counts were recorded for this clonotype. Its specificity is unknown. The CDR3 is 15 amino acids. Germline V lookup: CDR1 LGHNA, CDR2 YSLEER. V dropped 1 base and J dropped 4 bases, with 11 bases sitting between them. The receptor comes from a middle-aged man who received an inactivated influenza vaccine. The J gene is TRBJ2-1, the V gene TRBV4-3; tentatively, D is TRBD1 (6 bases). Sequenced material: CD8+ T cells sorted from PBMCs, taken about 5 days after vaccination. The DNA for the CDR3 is TGCGCCAGCAGCCAAGGAGGGGGAAGGTACAATGAGCAGTTCTTC. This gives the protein CASSQGGGRYNEQFF.